This TCR beta chain is from a study of blood T cell repertoires in COVID-19. On the study more broadly: T cells, B-cell-depleted T cells, or PBMCs supplied cDNA or gDNA.

In the original workflow: Reference gene primer amplification in the assay estimated nucleated cell counts. Method: immunoSEQ multiplex PCR; TCRdb's copy keeps in-frame clones and lacks some. Clone size and the V and J calls come from that table; the DNA yielded D and trimming. The table includes about 270,000 clones, 70% to 90% detected once. The CDR3 runs 14 residues. Per germline, CDR1 SGHAT and CDR2 FQNNGV. J lost 0 bases, V lost 2 bases, and 1 base had no gene match. This TCR was recovered from a woman aged 45 to 65 with active or convalescent COVID-19. The chain couples TRBV11-2 to TRBJ2-7; 7 positions match TRBD2. The specimen sequenced was peripheral blood. The DNA of the CDR3 is TGTGCCAGCAGCTTACGGGAGGACTCCTACGAGCAGTACTTC. It encodes CASSLREDSYEQYF.